These T cell receptor beta chains were read from a single sample in a study of cytomegalovirus exposure and HLA in healthy donors. TCRdb keeps only in-frame clones here, not all; method: immunoSEQ multiplex PCR. The sample includes roughly 140,000 clones, about 80% of them seen just once. The specimen was PBMCs. The origin of the receptors is a woman in her forties in good health and CMV-seropositive. Both conserved end residues are trimmed from each CDR3.

v_gene: TRBV28
len: 8
j_gene: TRBJ2-7
CDR3aa: ASSVAGSP

v_gene: TRBV6-1
len: 14
j_gene: TRBJ1-5
CDR3aa: ASSDGARGGEQPQH

v_gene: TRBV7-7
len: 11
j_gene: TRBJ2-3
CDR3aa: ASSPFAGDAQY

v_gene: TRBV27
len: 13
j_gene: TRBJ2-7
CDR3aa: ASSLMPGEIYEQY

v_gene: TRBV18
len: 12
j_gene: TRBJ1-4
CDR3aa: ASSPLGAGEKLF

v_gene: TRBV9
len: 14
j_gene: TRBJ2-1
CDR3aa: ASSVFGGRAYNEQF

v_gene: TRBV11-2
len: 12
j_gene: TRBJ2-1
CDR3aa: ASSLDQDYNEQF

v_gene: TRBV18
len: 13
j_gene: TRBJ2-7
CDR3aa: ASSPREGVTYEQY

v_gene: TRBV15
len: 11
j_gene: TRBJ2-5
CDR3aa: ATSRVTGETQY

v_gene: TRBV9
len: 14
j_gene: TRBJ2-6
CDR3aa: ASSSGTPSGANVLT

v_gene: TRBV4-2
len: 17
j_gene: TRBJ2-6
CDR3aa: ASSRAGLGTFSGANVLT

v_gene: TRBV19
len: 11
j_gene: TRBJ1-2
CDR3aa: ASSIGQGARYT

v_gene: TRBV5-4
len: 10
j_gene: TRBJ2-1
CDR3aa: ASRIVTGEQF

v_gene: TRBV4-1
len: 13
j_gene: TRBJ2-3
CDR3aa: ASSQEPGSTDTQY

v_gene: TRBV7-9
len: 12
j_gene: TRBJ1-1
CDR3aa: ASSLQGGNTEAF

v_gene: TRBV2
len: 13
j_gene: TRBJ2-7
CDR3aa: ASSEFSGRTEEQY

v_gene: TRBV29-1
len: 11
j_gene: TRBJ2-3
CDR3aa: SVGSGSLDTQY

v_gene: TRBV5-6
len: 14
j_gene: TRBJ1-5
CDR3aa: ASSTLGKGGNQPQH

v_gene: TRBV2
len: 13
j_gene: TRBJ2-7
CDR3aa: ASSEASGIRSRGH

v_gene: TRBV18
len: 13
j_gene: TRBJ1-1
CDR3aa: ASSLGDRGRIGAF

v_gene: TRBV28
len: 13
j_gene: TRBJ1-5
CDR3aa: ASSLPGTGDQPQH

v_gene: TRBV5-1
len: 10
j_gene: TRBJ2-7
CDR3aa: ASSTTGDEQY

v_gene: TRBV11-2
len: 10
j_gene: TRBJ2-5
CDR3aa: ASSLSPGNQY

v_gene: TRBV19
len: 12
j_gene: TRBJ1-5
CDR3aa: ATGIGQGNQPQH

v_gene: TRBV11-2
len: 13
j_gene: TRBJ2-7
CDR3aa: ASSLELAGSSEQY

v_gene: TRBV28
len: 10
j_gene: TRBJ1-4
CDR3aa: ATQGWGEKLF

v_gene: TRBV4-2
len: 16
j_gene: TRBJ2-2
CDR3aa: ASSQDFGASGRTGELF

v_gene: TRBV5-1
len: 13
j_gene: TRBJ1-3
CDR3aa: ASSRGTTAGNTIY

v_gene: TRBV9
len: 12
j_gene: TRBJ2-5
CDR3aa: ASSGGARGETQY

v_gene: TRBV29-1
len: 12
j_gene: TRBJ1-1
CDR3aa: SVDPRGAQGEAF

v_gene: TRBV27
len: 14
j_gene: TRBJ2-3
CDR3aa: ASKRKPGDSADTQY

v_gene: TRBV11-3
len: 16
j_gene: TRBJ1-4
CDR3aa: ASSLGRWEAAESEKLF

v_gene: TRBV5-4
len: 14
j_gene: TRBJ2-7
CDR3aa: ASSPGTGVEAYEQY

v_gene: TRBV5-8
len: 13
j_gene: TRBJ2-1
CDR3aa: ASSFPRQGINEQF

v_gene: TRBV18
len: 12
j_gene: TRBJ2-3
CDR3aa: ASSALASTDTQY

v_gene: TRBV5-1
len: 14
j_gene: TRBJ2-1
CDR3aa: ASSWTTSRRDSEQF

v_gene: TRBV5-1
len: 11
j_gene: TRBJ2-7
CDR3aa: ASSLARAGEQY

v_gene: TRBV7-9
len: 11
j_gene: TRBJ1-5
CDR3aa: ASSLGGVWPQH

v_gene: TRBV5-1
len: 14
j_gene: TRBJ2-7
CDR3aa: ASSSGLAGGPYEQY

v_gene: TRBV28
len: 12
j_gene: TRBJ2-1
CDR3aa: ASSLGGGVGEQF

v_gene: TRBV5-6
len: 12
j_gene: TRBJ2-1
CDR3aa: ASSLTGSYNEQF

v_gene: TRBV25-1
len: 12
j_gene: TRBJ2-1
CDR3aa: ASRPGQGFNEQF

v_gene: TRBV2
len: 11
j_gene: TRBJ1-1
CDR3aa: ASSSDTNTEAF

v_gene: TRBV29-1
len: 11
j_gene: TRBJ2-2
CDR3aa: SVANQGTGELF

v_gene: TRBV5-6
len: 13
j_gene: TRBJ2-7
CDR3aa: ASSFYSGPVYEQY

v_gene: TRBV11-1
len: 13
j_gene: TRBJ2-5
CDR3aa: ASSWAGPSTETQY

v_gene: TRBV29-1
len: 11
j_gene: TRBJ1-5
CDR3aa: SASDTSNQPQH

v_gene: TRBV7-2
len: 13
j_gene: TRBJ2-1
CDR3aa: ASSLVAGNYNEQF

v_gene: TRBV19
len: 12
j_gene: TRBJ1-5
CDR3aa: ASSLDSLNQPQH

v_gene: TRBV7-9
len: 12
j_gene: TRBJ2-5
CDR3aa: ASSLGASPQTQY

v_gene: TRBV19
len: 14
j_gene: TRBJ2-1
CDR3aa: ASRQYRSGRADEQF

v_gene: TRBV7-9
len: 14
j_gene: TRBJ2-7
CDR3aa: ASSLGTSGLSYEQY

v_gene: TRBV7-9
len: 14
j_gene: TRBJ2-7
CDR3aa: ASSPTSGRSPYEQY

v_gene: TRBV5-8
len: 13
j_gene: TRBJ2-5
CDR3aa: ASSGGSVNRGTQY

v_gene: TRBV4-2
len: 15
j_gene: TRBJ1-6
CDR3aa: ASSQDYQAGGNSPLH

v_gene: TRBV4-2
len: 11
j_gene: TRBJ1-2
CDR3aa: ASSQDRQDGYT

v_gene: TRBV4-2
len: 15
j_gene: TRBJ1-1
CDR3aa: ASSLQSGGRMNTEAF

v_gene: TRBV2
len: 14
j_gene: TRBJ2-3
CDR3aa: ASSPLAVRATDTQY

v_gene: TRBV5-4
len: 14
j_gene: TRBJ2-1
CDR3aa: ASSFLFRTGNNEQF

v_gene: TRBV5-6
len: 11
j_gene: TRBJ2-2
CDR3aa: ASSLTSPGELF